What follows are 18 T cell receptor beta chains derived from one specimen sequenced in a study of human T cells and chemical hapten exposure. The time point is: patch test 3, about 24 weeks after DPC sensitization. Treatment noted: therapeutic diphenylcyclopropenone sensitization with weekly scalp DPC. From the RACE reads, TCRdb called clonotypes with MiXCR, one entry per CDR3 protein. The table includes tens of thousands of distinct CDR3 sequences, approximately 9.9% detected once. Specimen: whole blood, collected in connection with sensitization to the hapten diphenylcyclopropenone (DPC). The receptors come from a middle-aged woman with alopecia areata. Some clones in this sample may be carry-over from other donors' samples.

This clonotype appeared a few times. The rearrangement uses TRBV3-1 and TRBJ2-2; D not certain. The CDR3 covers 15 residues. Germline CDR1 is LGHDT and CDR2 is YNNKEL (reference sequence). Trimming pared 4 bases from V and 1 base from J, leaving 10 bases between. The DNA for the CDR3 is TGTGCCAGCAGCCGCTTACGAGGGAACACCGGGGAGCTGTTTTTT. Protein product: CASSRLRGNTGELFF.

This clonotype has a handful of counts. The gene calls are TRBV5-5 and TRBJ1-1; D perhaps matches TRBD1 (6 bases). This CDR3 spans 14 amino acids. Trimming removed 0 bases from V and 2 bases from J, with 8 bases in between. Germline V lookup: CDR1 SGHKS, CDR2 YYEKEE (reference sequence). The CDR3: CASSLGQVNTEAFF. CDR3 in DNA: TGTGCCAGCAGCTTGGGACAGGTCAACACTGAAGCTTTCTTT.

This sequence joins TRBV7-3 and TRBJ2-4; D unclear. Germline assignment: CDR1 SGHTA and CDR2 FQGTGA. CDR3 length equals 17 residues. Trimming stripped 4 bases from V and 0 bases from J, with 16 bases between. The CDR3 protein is CASSSGVGSPAKNIQYF. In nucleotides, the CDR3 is TGTGCCAGCAGCTCGGGCGTCGGGTCCCCAGCCAAAAACATTCAGTACTTC.

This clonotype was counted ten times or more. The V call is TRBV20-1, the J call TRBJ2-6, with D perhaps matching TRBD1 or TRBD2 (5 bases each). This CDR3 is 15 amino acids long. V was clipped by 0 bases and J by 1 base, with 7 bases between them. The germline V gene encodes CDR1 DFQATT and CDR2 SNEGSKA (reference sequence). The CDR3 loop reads CSAREGTSGANVLTF. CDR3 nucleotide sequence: TGCAGTGCTAGAGAAGGGACGTCTGGGGCCAACGTCCTGACTTTC.

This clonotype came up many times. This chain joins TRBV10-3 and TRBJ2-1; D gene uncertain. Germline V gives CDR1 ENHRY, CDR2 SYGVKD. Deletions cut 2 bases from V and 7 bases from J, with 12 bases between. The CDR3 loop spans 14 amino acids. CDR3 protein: CAISEMTALNEQFF. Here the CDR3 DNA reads TGTGCCATCAGTGAGATGACCGCTTTAAATGAGCAGTTCTTC.

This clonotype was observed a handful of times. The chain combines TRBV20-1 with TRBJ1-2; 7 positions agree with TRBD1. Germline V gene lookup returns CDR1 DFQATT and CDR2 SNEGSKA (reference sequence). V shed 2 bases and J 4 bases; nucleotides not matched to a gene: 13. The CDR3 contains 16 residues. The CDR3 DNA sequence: TGCAGTGCTAGAAAGTCCGGGACAGTGACAACCTATGGCTACACCTTC. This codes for CSARKSGTVTTYGYTF.

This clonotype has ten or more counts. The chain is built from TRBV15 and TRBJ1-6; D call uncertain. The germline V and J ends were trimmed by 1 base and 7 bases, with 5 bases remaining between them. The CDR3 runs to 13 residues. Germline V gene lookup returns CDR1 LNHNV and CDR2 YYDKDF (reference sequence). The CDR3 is CATSRGENSPLHF. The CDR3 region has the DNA TGTGCCACCAGCAGAGGGGAGAATTCACCCCTCCACTTT.

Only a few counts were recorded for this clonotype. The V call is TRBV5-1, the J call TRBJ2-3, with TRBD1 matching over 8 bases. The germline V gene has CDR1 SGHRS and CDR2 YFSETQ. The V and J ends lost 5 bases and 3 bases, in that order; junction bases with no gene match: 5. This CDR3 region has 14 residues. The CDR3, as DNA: TGCGCCAGCAGACCGGGACAGGCGACAGATACGCAGTATTTT. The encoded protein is CASRPGQATDTQYF.

This CDR3 is CASSRGLKDEQFF. The CDR3 nucleotides read TGCGCCAGCTCCCGAGGGTTAAAGGATGAGCAGTTCTTC. This chain connects TRBV4-1 to TRBJ2-1, with D perhaps TRBD2 (5 bases). Trimming shortened V by 8 bases and J by 8 bases, and 16 bases separated the two germline ends. The CDR3 contains 13 residues. Germline V lookup: CDR1 MGHRA, CDR2 YSYEKL.

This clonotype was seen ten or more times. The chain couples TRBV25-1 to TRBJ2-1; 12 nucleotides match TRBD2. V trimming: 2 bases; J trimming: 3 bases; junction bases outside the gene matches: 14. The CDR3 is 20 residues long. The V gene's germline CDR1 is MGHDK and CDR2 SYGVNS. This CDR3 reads CASSELQTSGGNILYNEQFF. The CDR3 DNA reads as TGTGCCAGCAGTGAACTCCAGACTAGCGGGGGCAATATCCTCTACAATGAGCAGTTCTTC. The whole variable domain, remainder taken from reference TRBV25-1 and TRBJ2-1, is EADIYQTPRYLVIGTGKKITLECSQTMGHDKMYWYQQDPGMELHLIHYSYGVNSTEKGDLSSESTVSRIRTEHFPLTLESARPSHTSQYLCASSELQTSGGNILYNEQFFGPGTRLTVL.

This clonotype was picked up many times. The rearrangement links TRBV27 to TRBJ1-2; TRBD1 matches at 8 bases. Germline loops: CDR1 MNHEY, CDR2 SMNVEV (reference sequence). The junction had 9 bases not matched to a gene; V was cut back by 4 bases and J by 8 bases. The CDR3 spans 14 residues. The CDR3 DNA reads TGTGCCAGCAGTTCCGGGACAGGTTCGAAAGGCTACACCTTC. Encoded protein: CASSSGTGSKGYTF.

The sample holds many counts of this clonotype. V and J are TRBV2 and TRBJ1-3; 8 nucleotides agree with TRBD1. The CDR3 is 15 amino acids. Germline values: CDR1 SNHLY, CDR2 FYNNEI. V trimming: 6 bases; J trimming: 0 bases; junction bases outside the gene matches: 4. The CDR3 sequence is CASRRQGSSGNTIYF. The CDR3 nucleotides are TGTGCCAGCAGGCGACAGGGGAGCTCTGGAAACACCATATATTTT.

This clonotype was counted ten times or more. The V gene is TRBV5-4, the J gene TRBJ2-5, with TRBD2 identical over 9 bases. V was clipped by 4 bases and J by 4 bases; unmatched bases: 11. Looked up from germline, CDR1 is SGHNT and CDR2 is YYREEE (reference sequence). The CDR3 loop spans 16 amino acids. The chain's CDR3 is CASSPLGRGGGETQYF. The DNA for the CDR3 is TGTGCCAGCAGCCCCCTCGGGCGGGGGGGCGGAGAGACCCAGTACTTC.

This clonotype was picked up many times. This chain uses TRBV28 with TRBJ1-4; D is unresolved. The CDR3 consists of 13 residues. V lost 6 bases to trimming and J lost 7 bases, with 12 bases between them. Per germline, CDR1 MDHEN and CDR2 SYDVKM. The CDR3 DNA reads TGTGCCAGCAGGGACGGCTTGGGTGAAAAACTGTTTTTT. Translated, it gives CASRDGLGEKLFF.

The CDR3 DNA follows: TGTGCCAGCAGCATTTCCAGGGGGAGCGGAAACACCATATATTTT. Translation gives CASSISRGSGNTIYF. The gene calls are TRBV21-1 and TRBJ1-3; the table's D call of TRBD1 was not tested on the DNA. TRBV21-1 is described as a pseudogene. The CDR3 runs 15 residues.

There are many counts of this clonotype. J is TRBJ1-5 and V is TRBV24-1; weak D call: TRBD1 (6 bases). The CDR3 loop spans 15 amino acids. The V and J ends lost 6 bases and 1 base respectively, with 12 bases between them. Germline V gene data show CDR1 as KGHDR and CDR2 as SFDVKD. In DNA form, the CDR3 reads TGTGCCACCAGTCCACTGAGGGGGAGCAATCAGCCCCAGCATTTT. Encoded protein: CATSPLRGSNQPQHF.

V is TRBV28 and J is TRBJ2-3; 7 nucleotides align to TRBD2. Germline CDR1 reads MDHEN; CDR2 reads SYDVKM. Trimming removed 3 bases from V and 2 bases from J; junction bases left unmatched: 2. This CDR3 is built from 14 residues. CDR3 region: CASSFGGVTDTQYF. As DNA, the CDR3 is TGTGCCAGCAGTTTTGGGGGGGTCACAGATACGCAGTATTTT.

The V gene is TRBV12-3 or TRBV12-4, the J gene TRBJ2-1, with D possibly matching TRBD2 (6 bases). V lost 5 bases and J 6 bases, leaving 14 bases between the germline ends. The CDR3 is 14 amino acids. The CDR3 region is CASSDGGSLNEQFF. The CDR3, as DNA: TGTGCCAGCAGTGACGGGGGATCCCTCAATGAGCAGTTCTTC.